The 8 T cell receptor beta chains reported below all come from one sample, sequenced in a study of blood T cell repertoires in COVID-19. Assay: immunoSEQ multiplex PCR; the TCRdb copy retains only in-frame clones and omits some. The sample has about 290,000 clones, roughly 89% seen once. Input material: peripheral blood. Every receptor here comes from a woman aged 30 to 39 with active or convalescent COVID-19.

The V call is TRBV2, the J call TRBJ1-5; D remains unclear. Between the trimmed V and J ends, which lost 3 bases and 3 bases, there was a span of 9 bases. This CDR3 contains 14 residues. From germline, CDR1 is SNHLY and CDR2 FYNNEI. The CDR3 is CASSDREVNQPQHF. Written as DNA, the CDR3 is TGTGCCAGCAGTGATAGGGAGGTCAATCAGCCCCAGCATTTT.

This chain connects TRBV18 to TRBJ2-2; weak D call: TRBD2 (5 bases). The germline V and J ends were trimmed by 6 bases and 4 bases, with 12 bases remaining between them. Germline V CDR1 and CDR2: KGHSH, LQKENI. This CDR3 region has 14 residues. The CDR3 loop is CASSKNSGTGELFF. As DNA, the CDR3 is TGTGCCAGCTCGAAGAACAGCGGCACCGGGGAGCTGTTTTTT.

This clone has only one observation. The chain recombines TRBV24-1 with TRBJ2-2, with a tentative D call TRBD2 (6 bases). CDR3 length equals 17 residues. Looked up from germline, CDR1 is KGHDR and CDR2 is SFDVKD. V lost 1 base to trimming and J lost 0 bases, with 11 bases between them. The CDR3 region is CATSDLLGGANTGELFF. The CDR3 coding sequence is TGTGCCACCAGTGATTTATTGGGCGGGGCGAACACCGGGGAGCTGTTTTTT.

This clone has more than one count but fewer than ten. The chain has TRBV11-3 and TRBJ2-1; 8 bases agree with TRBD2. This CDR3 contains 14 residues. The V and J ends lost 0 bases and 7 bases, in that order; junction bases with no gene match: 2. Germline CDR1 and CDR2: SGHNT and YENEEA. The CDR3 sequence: CASSLDSGGNEQFF. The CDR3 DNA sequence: TGTGCCAGCAGCTTAGACAGCGGGGGTAATGAGCAGTTCTTC.

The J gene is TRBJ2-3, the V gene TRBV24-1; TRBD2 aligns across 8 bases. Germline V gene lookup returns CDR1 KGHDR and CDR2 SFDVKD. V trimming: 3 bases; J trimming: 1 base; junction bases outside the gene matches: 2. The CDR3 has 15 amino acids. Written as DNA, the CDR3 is TGTGCCACCAGTGATGTGACTAGCGGCACAGATACGCAGTATTTT. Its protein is CATSDVTSGTDTQYF.

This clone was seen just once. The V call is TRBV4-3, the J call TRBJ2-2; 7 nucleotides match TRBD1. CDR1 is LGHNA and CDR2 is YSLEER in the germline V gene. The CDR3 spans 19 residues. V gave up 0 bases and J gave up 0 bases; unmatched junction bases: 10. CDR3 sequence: CASSQDSRTGFANTGELFF. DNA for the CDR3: TGCGCCAGCAGCCAAGATTCACGGACAGGATTTGCGAACACCGGGGAGCTGTTTTTT.

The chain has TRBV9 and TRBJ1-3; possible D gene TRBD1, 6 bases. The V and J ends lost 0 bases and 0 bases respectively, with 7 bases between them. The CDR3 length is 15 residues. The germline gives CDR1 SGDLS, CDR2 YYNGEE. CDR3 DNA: TGTGCCAGCAGCGTAGGGGGGCTCTCTGGAAACACCATATATTTT. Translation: CASSVGGLSGNTIYF. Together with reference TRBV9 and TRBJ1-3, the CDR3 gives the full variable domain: DSGVTQTPKHLITATGQRVTLRCSPRSGDLSVYWYQQSLDQGLQFLIQYYNGEERAKGNILERFSAQQFPDLHSELNLSSLELGDSALYFCASSVGGLSGNTIYFGEGSWLTVV.

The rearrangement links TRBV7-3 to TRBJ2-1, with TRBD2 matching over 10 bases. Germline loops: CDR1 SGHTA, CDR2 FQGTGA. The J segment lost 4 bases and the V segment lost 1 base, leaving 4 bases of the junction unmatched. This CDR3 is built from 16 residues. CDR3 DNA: TGTGCCAGCAGCTTAAGACCTAGCGGGGGTTACAATGAGCAGTTCTTC. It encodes CASSLRPSGGYNEQFF. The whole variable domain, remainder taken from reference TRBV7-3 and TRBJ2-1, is GAGVSQTPSNKVTEKGKYVELRCDPISGHTALYWYRQSLGQGPEFLIYFQGTGAADDSGLPNDRFFAVRPEGSVSTLKIQRTERGDSAVYLCASSLRPSGGYNEQFFGPGTRLTVL.